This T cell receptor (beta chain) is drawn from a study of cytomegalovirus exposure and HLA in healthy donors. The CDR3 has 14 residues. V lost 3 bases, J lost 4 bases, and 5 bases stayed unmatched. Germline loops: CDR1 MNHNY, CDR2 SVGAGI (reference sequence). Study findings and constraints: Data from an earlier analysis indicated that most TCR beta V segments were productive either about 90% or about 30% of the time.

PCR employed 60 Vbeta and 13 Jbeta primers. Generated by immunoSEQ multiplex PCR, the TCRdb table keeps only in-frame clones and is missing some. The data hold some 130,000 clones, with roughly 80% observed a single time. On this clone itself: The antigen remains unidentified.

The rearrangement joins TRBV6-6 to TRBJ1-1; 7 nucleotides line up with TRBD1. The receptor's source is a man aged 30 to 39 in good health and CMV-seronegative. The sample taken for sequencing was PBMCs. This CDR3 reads CASSYREGATEAFF. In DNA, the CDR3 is TGTGCCAGCAGTTATCGCGAGGGGGCCACTGAAGCTTTCTTT.